The 7 T cell receptor beta chains presented below share a single source sample, sequenced in a study of CD8+ T cells in alopecia areata. Treatment of the sample: oral pan-JAK inhibitor, 5-10 mg twice daily. Investigators isolated RNA and reverse transcribed it into cDNA to act as the sequencing template. Method: immunoSEQ multiplex PCR; TCRdb's copy keeps in-frame clones and lacks some. The sample carries more than 150,000 clones, about 60% recorded once. Sample: CD4+ T cells sorted from blood, taken at week 4, from a patient treated with tofacitinib. These receptors were obtained from a human donor with alopecia areata.

This sequence joins TRBV30 and TRBJ1-2; D gene unclear. V dropped 2 bases and J dropped 8 bases, with 9 bases sitting between them. The germline V gene has CDR1 GTSNPN and CDR2 SVGIG (reference sequence). The CDR3 totals 11 residues. This CDR3 reads CAWSHVGGYTF. CDR3 in DNA: TGTGCCTGGAGTCACGTTGGAGGCTACACCTTC.

This clone showed up just a few times. The V and J genes are TRBV4-2 and TRBJ2-2; weak D call: TRBD2 (5 bases). V gave up 0 bases and J gave up 1 base, with 9 bases separating them. This CDR3 has 16 residues. Germline CDR1 reads LGHNA; CDR2 reads YNFKEQ. The CDR3: CASSQEGSGNTGELFF. CDR3 nucleotides: TGTGCCAGCAGCCAAGAAGGGAGCGGGAACACCGGGGAGCTGTTTTTT.

V usage is TRBV23-1 and J usage is TRBJ2-3; D is undetermined. TRBV23-1 falls under the ORF class, with uncertain function. Trimming cost V 2 bases and J 2 bases, with 11 bases left between them. The CDR3 is 15 amino acids. As DNA, the CDR3 is TGCGCCAGCAGTCAAGTGGGTTCCGTCACAGATACGCAGTATTTT. Protein sequence: CASSQVGSVTDTQYF.

The genes are TRBV10-2 and TRBJ2-3; 9 bases are a match to TRBD1. The J segment lost 0 bases and the V segment lost 7 bases, leaving 5 bases of the junction unmatched. The CDR3 consists of 15 residues. The germline V gene encodes CDR1 WSHSY and CDR2 SAAADI. CDR3 sequence reads: CASKFGTGSTDTQYF. CDR3 bases: TGCGCCAGCAAATTCGGGACAGGGAGCACAGATACGCAGTATTTT.

The chain employs TRBV7-8 and TRBJ2-7; TRBD1 is a possible D gene (7 bases). This CDR3 has 16 residues. Trimming took 1 base from V and 3 from J, leaving 16 bases between them. Looked up from germline, CDR1 is SGHVS and CDR2 is FQNEAQ. In DNA form, the CDR3 reads TGTGCCAGCAGCTTAGGGGACAGAGGGGGGATCTACGAGCAGTACTTC. Encoded protein: CASSLGDRGGIYEQYF.

The chain has TRBV28 and TRBJ1-1; 7 bases map to TRBD1. The CDR3 length is 13 residues. V dropped 7 bases and J dropped 1; count of bases not matched to a gene: 3. CDR1 MDHEN and CDR2 SYDVKM come from the germline V gene. CDR3 nucleotide sequence: TGTGCCAGCATCAGACAGGGGAACACTGAAGCTTTCTTT. It encodes CASIRQGNTEAFF. The whole variable domain, filled in from reference TRBV28 and TRBJ1-1, reads DVKVTQSSRYLVKRTGEKVFLECVQDMDHENMFWYRQDPGLGLRLIYFSYDVKMKEKGDIPEGYSVSREKKERFSLILESASTNQTSMYLCASIRQGNTEAFFGQGTRLTVV.

This chain connects TRBV18 to TRBJ1-2; TRBD1 aligns across 10 bases. Germline loops: CDR1 KGHSH, CDR2 LQKENI. V lost 2 bases, J lost 6 bases, and 3 bases stayed unmatched. CDR3 length equals 14 residues. The CDR3 loop reads CASSPSGQGNGYTF. The CDR3 coding sequence is TGTGCCAGCTCACCATCGGGACAGGGGAATGGCTACACCTTC. The full variable domain, completed using reference TRBV18 and TRBJ1-2, is NAGVMQNPRHLVRRRGQEARLRCSPMKGHSHVYWYRQLPEEGLKFMVYLQKENIIDESGMPKERFSAEFPKEGPSILRIQQVVRGDSAAYFCASSPSGQGNGYTFGSGTRLTVV.